Following are 10 T cell receptor beta chains from one sample sequenced in a study of blood T cell repertoires in COVID-19. Repertoires were generated with immunoSEQ multiplex PCR, while TCRdb's copy carries only in-frame clones and drops some. The sample has 150,000 to 200,000 clones; approximately 80% are singletons. Material for sequencing was peripheral blood. The receptors come from a human donor in a cohort sampled during active COVID-19.

This clone was seen a few times. The chain is built from TRBV28 and TRBJ1-1; the D gene is possibly TRBD1 (6 bases). CDR1 and CDR2 (germline): MDHEN, SYDVKM. Deletions cut 7 bases from V and 0 bases from J, with 15 bases between. This CDR3 has 15 residues. CDR3 nucleotide sequence: TGTGCCAGCAAAGAAGCGGACAGCCTGAACACTGAAGCTTTCTTT. It translates to CASKEADSLNTEAFF.

The chain combines TRBV15 with TRBJ1-1; D might be TRBD1 (6 bases). The CDR3 is made up of 14 amino acids. V was trimmed by 3 bases and J by 0 bases, leaving 8 bases between them. In germline, CDR1 is LNHNV, CDR2 YYDKDF (reference sequence). Here the CDR3 DNA reads TGTGCCACCAGCAGGGGGACAATGAACACTGAAGCTTTCTTT. Its protein product is CATSRGTMNTEAFF.

This clone was counted many times. The genes are TRBV19 and TRBJ2-7; TRBD1 matches at 11 bases. The V and J ends lost 5 bases and 5 bases, in that order; junction bases with no gene match: 8. Germline V lookup: CDR1 LNHDA, CDR2 SQIVND (reference sequence). This CDR3 has 15 amino acids. The CDR3 loop reads CASSVTGTGGNEQYF. CDR3 DNA: TGTGCCAGTAGTGTAACCGGGACAGGGGGGAACGAGCAGTACTTC.

The CDR3 loop reads CASSRLALQETQYF. CDR3 nucleotides: TGTGCCAGCAGCCGACTAGCGTTACAAGAGACCCAGTACTTC. The chain has TRBV6-5 and TRBJ2-5; 8 bases map to TRBD2. Trimming removed 6 bases from V and 2 bases from J; junction bases left unmatched: 5. CDR3 size: 14 residues. In germline, CDR1 is MNHEY, CDR2 SVGAGI.

This clone is a singleton in its sample. This chain joins TRBV27 and TRBJ2-1; 11 bases fit TRBD2. The V segment lost 7 bases and the J segment 5 bases; nucleotides outside the gene matches: 10. This CDR3 is 16 amino acids long. From germline, CDR1 is MNHEY and CDR2 SMNVEV (reference sequence). DNA for the CDR3: TGTGCCAGCACCTTTTTAGGGACTAGCGGTCACAATGAGCAGTTCTTC. The encoded protein is CASTFLGTSGHNEQFF.

The V call is TRBV6-5, the J call TRBJ2-1; D unclear. V was shortened by 4 bases and J by 0 bases, with 7 bases between the two germline ends. The CDR3 extends over 14 amino acids. The germline V gene has CDR1 MNHEY and CDR2 SVGAGI. The chain's CDR3 is CASSFTSSYNEQFF. CDR3 in DNA: TGTGCCAGCAGTTTCACGAGCTCCTACAATGAGCAGTTCTTC.

The CDR3 coding sequence is TGTGCCAGCAGTTTCCGGACAGGGGAGGGCGAGCAGTACTTC. This encodes CASSFRTGEGEQYF. The V gene is TRBV27, the J gene TRBJ2-7, with 9 nucleotides matching TRBD1. Losses at the gene ends were 3 bases for V and 6 bases for J; bases not matched to a gene: 6. CDR3 length: 14 residues. Germline V CDR1 and CDR2: MNHEY, SMNVEV (reference sequence).

The gene calls are TRBV28 and TRBJ1-1, with D hard to call. Trimming left V 4 bases short and J 10 bases short, with 19 bases between. The CDR3 length is 14 residues. Germline-derived CDR1 and CDR2 are MDHEN and SYDVKM. The CDR3 DNA reads as TGTGCCAGCAGTTCCACGAGGGTTCGAGGGTTAGCTTTCTTT. Translating it yields CASSSTRVRGLAFF.

In its sample, this clone was seen once. The gene calls are TRBV20-1 and TRBJ1-2; the D is unclear. The CDR3 is 11 residues long. V lost 2 bases, J lost 6 bases, and 7 bases lay in between. CDR1 is DFQATT, CDR2 SNEGSKA, per germline (reference sequence). The CDR3 DNA is TGCAGTGCTAGACCCGGAGATGGCTACACCTTC. Its protein is CSARPGDGYTF.

The chain links TRBV7-2 to TRBJ1-1; 8 nucleotides line up with TRBD1. Germline trimming cut 2 bases from V and 4 bases from J; bases unmatched to any gene: 9. This CDR3 is 16 amino acids long. The germline V gene encodes CDR1 SGHTA and CDR2 FQGNSA. The CDR3 nucleotides are TGTGCCAGCAGCTTAAAGACAGGGGCGGGGATCACTGAAGCTTTCTTT. Amino acids: CASSLKTGAGITEAFF.